This TCR beta chain was found in a study of cytomegalovirus exposure and HLA in healthy donors. Turning to the study itself: Genetic ancestry analysis placed under 90% of the 398 donors that were genotyped in the Caucasian-associated cluster.

The PCR used 60 Vbeta and 13 Jbeta primers. Some clones are missing from TCRdb's copy, which holds only in-frame ones; the method was immunoSEQ multiplex PCR. The sample lists 80,000 or so clones; 62% were seen once. The source material was PBMCs. The receptor was isolated from a male donor in good health and CMV-seropositive.

The CDR3 is CAWRGRGPQETQYF. The DNA of the CDR3 is TGTGCCTGGCGGGGCAGGGGACCGCAAGAGACCCAGTACTTC. The chain recombines TRBV30 with TRBJ2-5, with a weak D call TRBD1 (6 bases). V lost 5 bases, J lost 2 bases, and 15 bases lay in between. Germline V lookup: CDR1 GTSNPN, CDR2 SVGIG (reference sequence). The CDR3 extends over 14 amino acids.